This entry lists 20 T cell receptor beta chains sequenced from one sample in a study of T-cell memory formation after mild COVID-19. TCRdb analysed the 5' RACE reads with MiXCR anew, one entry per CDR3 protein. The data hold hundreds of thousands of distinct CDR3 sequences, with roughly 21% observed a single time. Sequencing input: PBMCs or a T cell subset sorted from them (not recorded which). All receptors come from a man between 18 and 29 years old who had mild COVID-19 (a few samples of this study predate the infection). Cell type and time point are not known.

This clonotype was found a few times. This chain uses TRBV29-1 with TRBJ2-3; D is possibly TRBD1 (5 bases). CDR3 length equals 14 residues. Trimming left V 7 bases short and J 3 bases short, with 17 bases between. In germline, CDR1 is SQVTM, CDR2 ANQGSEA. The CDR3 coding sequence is TGCAGCGCGATCCCAGGGTCGGTGACAGATACGCAGTATTTT. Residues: CSAIPGSVTDTQYF.

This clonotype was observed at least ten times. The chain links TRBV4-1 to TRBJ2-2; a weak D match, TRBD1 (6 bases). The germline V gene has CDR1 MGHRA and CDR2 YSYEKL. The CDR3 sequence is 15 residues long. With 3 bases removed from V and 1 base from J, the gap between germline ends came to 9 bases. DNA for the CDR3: TGCGCCAGCAGCCAGGGGGCTAAGAACACCGGGGAGCTGTTTTTT. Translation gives CASSQGAKNTGELFF.

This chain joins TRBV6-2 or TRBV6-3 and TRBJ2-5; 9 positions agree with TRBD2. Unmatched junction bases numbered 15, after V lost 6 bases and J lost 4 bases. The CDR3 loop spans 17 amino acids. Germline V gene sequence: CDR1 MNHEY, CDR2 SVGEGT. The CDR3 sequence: CASSGPVGGGAGETQYF. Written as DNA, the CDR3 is TGTGCCAGCAGCGGCCCAGTTGGCGGGGGGGCAGGAGAGACCCAGTACTTC.

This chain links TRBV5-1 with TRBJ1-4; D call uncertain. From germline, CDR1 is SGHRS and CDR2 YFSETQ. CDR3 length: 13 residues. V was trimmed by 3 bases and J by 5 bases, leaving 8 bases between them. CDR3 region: CASSSIPNEKLFF. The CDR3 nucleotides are TGCGCCAGCAGCTCCATCCCCAATGAAAAACTGTTTTTT.

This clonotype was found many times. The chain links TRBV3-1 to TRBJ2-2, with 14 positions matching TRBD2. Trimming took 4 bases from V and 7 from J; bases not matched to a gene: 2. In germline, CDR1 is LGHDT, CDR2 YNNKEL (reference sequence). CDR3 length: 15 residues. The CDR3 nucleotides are TGTGCCAGCAGCCGGACTAGCGGGGGGCTCGGGGAGCTGTTTTTT. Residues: CASSRTSGGLGELFF.

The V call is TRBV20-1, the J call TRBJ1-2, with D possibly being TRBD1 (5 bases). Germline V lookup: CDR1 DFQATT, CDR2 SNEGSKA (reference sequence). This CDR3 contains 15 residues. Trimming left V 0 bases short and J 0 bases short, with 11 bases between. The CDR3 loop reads CSARDPRDSNYGYTF. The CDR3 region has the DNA TGCAGTGCTAGAGATCCTCGGGACTCTAACTATGGCTACACCTTC.

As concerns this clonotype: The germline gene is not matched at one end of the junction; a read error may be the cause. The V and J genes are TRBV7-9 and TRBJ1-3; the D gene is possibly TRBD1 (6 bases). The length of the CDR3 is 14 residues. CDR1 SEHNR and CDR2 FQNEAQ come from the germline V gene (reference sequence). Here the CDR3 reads CASRLGGTGNTIYF. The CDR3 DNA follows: TGTGCCAGCCGCTTGGGGGGCACTGGAAACACCATATATTTT.

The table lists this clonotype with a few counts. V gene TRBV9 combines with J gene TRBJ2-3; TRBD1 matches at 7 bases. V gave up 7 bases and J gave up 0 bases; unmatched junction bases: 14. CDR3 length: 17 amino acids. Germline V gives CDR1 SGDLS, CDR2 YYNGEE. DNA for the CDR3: TGTGCCAGCTCTTCGAAGGGACAGCACTTTAGCACAGATACGCAGTATTTT. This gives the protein CASSSKGQHFSTDTQYF.

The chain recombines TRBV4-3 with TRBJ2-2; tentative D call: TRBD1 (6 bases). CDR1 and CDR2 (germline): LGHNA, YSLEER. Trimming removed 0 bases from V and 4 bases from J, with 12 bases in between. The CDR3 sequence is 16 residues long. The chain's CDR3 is CASSQDNRGGTGELFF. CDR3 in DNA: TGCGCCAGCAGCCAAGATAATCGAGGGGGCACCGGGGAGCTGTTTTTT.

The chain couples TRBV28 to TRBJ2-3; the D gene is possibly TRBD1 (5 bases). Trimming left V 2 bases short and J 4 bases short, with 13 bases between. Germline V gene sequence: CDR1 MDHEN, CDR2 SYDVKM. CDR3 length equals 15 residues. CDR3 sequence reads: CASSLRQGRADTQYF. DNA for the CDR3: TGTGCCAGCAGTTTACGGCAGGGTCGCGCAGATACGCAGTATTTT.

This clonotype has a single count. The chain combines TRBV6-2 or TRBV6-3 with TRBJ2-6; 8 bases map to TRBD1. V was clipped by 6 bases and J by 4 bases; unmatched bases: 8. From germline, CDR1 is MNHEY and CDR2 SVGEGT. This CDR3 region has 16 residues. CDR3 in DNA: TGTGCCAGCAGCAAAATGGACAGGGCCGGGGCCAACGTCCTGACTTTC. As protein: CASSKMDRAGANVLTF.

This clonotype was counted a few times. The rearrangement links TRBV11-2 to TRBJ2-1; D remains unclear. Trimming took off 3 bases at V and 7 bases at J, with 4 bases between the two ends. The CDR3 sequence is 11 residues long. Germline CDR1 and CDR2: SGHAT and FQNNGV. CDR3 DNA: TGTGCCAGCAGCTTCATAAATGAGCAGTTCTTC. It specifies CASSFINEQFF.

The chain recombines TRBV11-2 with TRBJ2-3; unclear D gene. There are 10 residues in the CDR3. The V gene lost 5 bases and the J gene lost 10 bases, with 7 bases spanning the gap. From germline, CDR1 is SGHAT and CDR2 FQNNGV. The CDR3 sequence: CASSRDAQYF. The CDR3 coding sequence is TGTGCCAGCAGCCGCGATGCGCAGTATTTT. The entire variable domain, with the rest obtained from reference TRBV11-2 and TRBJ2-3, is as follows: EAGVAQSPRYKIIEKRQSVAFWCNPISGHATLYWYQQILGQGPKLLIQFQNNGVVDDSQLPKDRFSAERLKGVDSTLKIQPAKLEDSAVYLCASSRDAQYFGPGTRLTVL.

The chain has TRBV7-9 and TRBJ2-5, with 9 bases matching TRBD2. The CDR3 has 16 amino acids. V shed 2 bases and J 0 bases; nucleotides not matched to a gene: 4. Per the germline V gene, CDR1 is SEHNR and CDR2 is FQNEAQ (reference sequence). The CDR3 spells CASSLYTSGYQETQYF. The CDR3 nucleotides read TGTGCCAGCAGCTTATATACTAGCGGGTACCAAGAGACCCAGTACTTC.

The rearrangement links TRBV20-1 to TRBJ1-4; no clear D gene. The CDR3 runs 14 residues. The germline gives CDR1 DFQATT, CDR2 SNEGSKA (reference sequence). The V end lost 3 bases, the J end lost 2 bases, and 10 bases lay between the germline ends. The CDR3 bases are TGCAGTGCTAGTTGGCCAGAGACTAATGAAAAACTGTTTTTT. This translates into CSASWPETNEKLFF.

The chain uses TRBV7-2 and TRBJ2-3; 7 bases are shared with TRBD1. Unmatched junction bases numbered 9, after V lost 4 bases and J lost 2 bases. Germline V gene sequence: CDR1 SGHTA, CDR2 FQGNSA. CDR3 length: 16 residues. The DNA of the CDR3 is TGTGCCAGCAGCTCACCGGGACAGACTCCCACAGATACGCAGTATTTT. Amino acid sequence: CASSSPGQTPTDTQYF.

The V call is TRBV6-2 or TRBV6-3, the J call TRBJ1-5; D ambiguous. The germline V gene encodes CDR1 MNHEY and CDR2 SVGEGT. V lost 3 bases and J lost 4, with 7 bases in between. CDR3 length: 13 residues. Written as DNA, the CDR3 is TGTGCCAGCAGTTATGAGCGTAATCAGCCCCAGCATTTT. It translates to CASSYERNQPQHF.

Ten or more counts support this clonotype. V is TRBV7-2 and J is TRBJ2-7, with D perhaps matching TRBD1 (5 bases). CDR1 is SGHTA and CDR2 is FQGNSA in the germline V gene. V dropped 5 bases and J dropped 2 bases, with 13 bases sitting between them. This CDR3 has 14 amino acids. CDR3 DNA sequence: TGTGCCAGCAGCCCTGCCAGGGCCCCCTACGAGCAGTACTTC. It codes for CASSPARAPYEQYF.

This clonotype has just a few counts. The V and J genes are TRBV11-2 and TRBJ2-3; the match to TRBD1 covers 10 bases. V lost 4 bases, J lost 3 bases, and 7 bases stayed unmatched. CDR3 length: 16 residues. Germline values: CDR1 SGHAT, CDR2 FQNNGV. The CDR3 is CASSSGTGVGTDTQYF. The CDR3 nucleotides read TGTGCCAGCAGCTCTGGGACAGGGGTCGGTACAGATACGCAGTATTTT. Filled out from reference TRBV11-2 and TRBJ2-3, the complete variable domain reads EAGVAQSPRYKIIEKRQSVAFWCNPISGHATLYWYQQILGQGPKLLIQFQNNGVVDDSQLPKDRFSAERLKGVDSTLKIQPAKLEDSAVYLCASSSGTGVGTDTQYFGPGTRLTVL.

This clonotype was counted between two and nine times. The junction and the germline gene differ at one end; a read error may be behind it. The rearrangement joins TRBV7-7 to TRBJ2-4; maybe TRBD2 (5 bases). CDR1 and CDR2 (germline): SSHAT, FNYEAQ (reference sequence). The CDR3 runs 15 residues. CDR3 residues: CASSLGSGAKNIQYF. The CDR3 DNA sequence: TGTGCTAGCAGCTTAGGAAGCGGAGCCAAAAACATTCAGTACTTC.